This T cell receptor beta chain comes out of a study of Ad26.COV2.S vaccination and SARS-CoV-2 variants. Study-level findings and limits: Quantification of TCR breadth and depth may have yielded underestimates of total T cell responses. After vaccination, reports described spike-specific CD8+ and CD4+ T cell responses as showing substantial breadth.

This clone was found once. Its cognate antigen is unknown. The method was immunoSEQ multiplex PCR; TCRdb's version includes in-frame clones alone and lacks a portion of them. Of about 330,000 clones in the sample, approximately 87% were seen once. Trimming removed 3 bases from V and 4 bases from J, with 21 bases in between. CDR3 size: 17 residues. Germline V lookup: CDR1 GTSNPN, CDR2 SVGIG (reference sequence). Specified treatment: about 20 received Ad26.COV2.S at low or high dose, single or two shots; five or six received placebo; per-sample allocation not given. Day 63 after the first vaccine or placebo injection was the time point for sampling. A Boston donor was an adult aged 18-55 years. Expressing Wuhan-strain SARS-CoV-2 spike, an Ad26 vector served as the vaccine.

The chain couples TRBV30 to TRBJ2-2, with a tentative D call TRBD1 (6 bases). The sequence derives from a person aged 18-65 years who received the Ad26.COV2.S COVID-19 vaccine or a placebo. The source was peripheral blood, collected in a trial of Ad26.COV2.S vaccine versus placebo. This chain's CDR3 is CAWRGAGRPVGTGELFF. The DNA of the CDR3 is TGTGCCTGGAGGGGGGCAGGCAGGCCCGTGGGCACCGGGGAGCTGTTTTTT.